The 5 T cell receptor beta chains in this list originate from one sample, sequenced in a study of T cell repertoires in cytomegalovirus infection. A single record per CDR3 protein comes from TCRdb applying MiXCR to the reads. The table records just over 300,000 distinct CDR3 sequences, 15% to 20% of them present only once. The specimen was PBMCs. Receptors were obtained from a human donor in good health (CMV status not recorded). Some clones in this sample may be carry-over from other donors' samples.

This clonotype was observed a few times. V and J are TRBV5-4 and TRBJ1-6, with unresolved D. The length of the CDR3 is 14 residues. From germline, CDR1 is SGHNT and CDR2 YYREEE (reference sequence). V was clipped by 0 bases and J by 5 bases, with 6 bases between them. The CDR3 sequence: CASSLAGDNSPLHF. CDR3 coding DNA: TGTGCCAGCAGCTTGGCCGGTGATAATTCACCCCTCCACTTT.

This clonotype has a count of ten or more. The chain uses TRBV7-2 and TRBJ1-2; 7 nucleotides agree with TRBD1. Germline-derived CDR1 and CDR2 are SGHTA and FQGNSA. CDR3 length equals 14 residues. V lost 5 bases to trimming and J lost 4 bases; unmatched junction nucleotides: 7. Here the CDR3 DNA reads TGTGCCAGCAGCGCCTCACAGGGGATCTATGGCTACACCTTC. This encodes CASSASQGIYGYTF.

This clonotype showed up just a few times. The chain couples TRBV7-9 to TRBJ2-7, with TRBD1 identical over 7 bases. This CDR3 contains 15 residues. With 7 bases clipped from V and 2 bases from J, the junction kept 11 bases outside the gene matches. Germline assignment: CDR1 SEHNR and CDR2 FQNEAQ (reference sequence). The CDR3 spells CASTFWDSGAYEQYF. As DNA, the CDR3 is TGTGCCAGCACCTTCTGGGACAGTGGGGCCTACGAGCAGTACTTC.

The chain uses TRBV19 and TRBJ1-2; perhaps TRBD1 as D (6 bases). The V and J ends lost 6 bases and 0 bases respectively, with 11 bases between them. This CDR3 spans 14 amino acids. CDR1 and CDR2 (germline): LNHDA, SQIVND (reference sequence). Here the CDR3 reads CASSGDIANYGYTF. CDR3 coding DNA: TGTGCCAGTAGCGGGGACATTGCTAACTATGGCTACACCTTC.

This clonotype has more than one count but fewer than ten. This chain links TRBV28 with TRBJ1-4; D is unresolved. The germline gives CDR1 MDHEN, CDR2 SYDVKM. The ends were cut back, 3 bases at V and 11 bases at J, with 10 bases in the middle. This CDR3 spans 12 amino acids. CDR3: CASSFEQMKLFF. In nucleotides, the CDR3 is TGTGCCAGCAGTTTCGAGCAAATGAAACTGTTTTTT.